Below, one T cell receptor beta chain is given with its context. Its antigen is currently not known. No qualities accompany the bases; no much larger clone lies one base away. The sequencing machine was an Illumina HiSeq 1500. Using fastp trimming at Q25 and MiXCR clonotype assembly, TCRdb reanalyzed the public sequencing data and kept in-frame beta chains. Rows with one shared CDR3 protein collapse into an entry with the most common genes and DNA. The sample table records about 830,000 distinct CDR3 sequences; about 33% of these occur just once. The top ten clonotypes cover under 15% of the sample. The sample is drawn from a study of T cell repertoires in cytomegalovirus infection (dated by TCRdb to between 2017 and 2020). In terms of the full investigation: Recently identified HLA-C-restricted CMV epitopes, whose presentation resists viral immunomodulation, were targeted by peptide stimulations together with well-studied HLA-B-restricted epitopes. Donor HLA type was relevant to the analysis, because carriage of CMV infection together with the matching HLA type was indicated by public TCR beta signatures. The research as a whole found: Carriers of CMV infection plus the relevant HLA type were discriminated by the cumulative frequency of public TCR beta family members in the study cohort and in an independent roughly 340-donor cohort. The ex vivo response was dominated by HLA-C-restricted CMV-specific TCR beta clonotypes, and the single most frequent clonotype in two of eight donors was supplied by these HLA-C-restricted clonotypes.

Counted from cysteine to phenylalanine, this CDR3 has 15 amino acids. CDR3 DNA only is kept here, 45 bases in frame from base 1. The germline V gene specifies MDHEN as CDR1 and SYDVKM as CDR2. At the junction V is shortened by 2 bases and J by 4 bases, with 11 bases in between. According to the study, the label for this sample's treatment or condition signals: in vitro stimulation with specific CMV peptide epitopes to enrich CMV-specific T cells. The rearrangement joined TRBV28 to TRBJ2-2, with the D gene uncertain. This receptor was obtained from a human donor in good health (CMV status not recorded). Some clones in this sample may be carry-over from other donors' samples. The source was cultured CD8+ T cells from PBMCs, collected from culture after CMV antigen stimulation. CDR3 region: CASSLRSSSTGELFF. The sequenced DNA: TGTGCCAGCAGTTTACGCAGCTCATCCACCGGGGAGCTGTTTTTT.